This TCR beta chain stems from a study of CD8 T cells in ankylosing spondylitis. Points from the study as a whole: A motif of 7 to 9 highly homologous TCR beta variants was seen as apparently characteristic of ankylosing spondylitis blood. Past studies reported some motif variants in reactive arthritis synovial fluid and blood. Researchers reportedly found disease-linked clones significantly enriched in matched ankylosing spondylitis synovial fluid.

This CDR3 is built from 14 residues. The junction had 4 bases not matched to a gene; V was cut back by 0 bases and J by 10 bases. CDR1 and CDR2 from the germline V gene are MNHEY and SVGAGI. This clonotype was picked up many times. What it recognizes is unknown. Using quantitative 5'-RACE with molecular barcodes, the authors made TCR beta libraries. TCRdb itself ran the 5' RACE reads through MiXCR, one entry per CDR3 protein. This sample carries approximately 250,000 distinct CDR3 sequences, over 7% of them seen once, and the ten largest clones take approximately 4.8%. The sequence derives from a female donor with ankylosing spondylitis or in good health (not recorded which). The chain is built from TRBV6-5 and TRBJ2-1; TRBD2 aligns across 9 bases. Material for sequencing was blood, either unsorted or a sorted T cell fraction (not recorded which). The CDR3 loop reads CASSYSGLAEEQFF. The DNA for the CDR3 is TGTGCCAGCAGTTACTCGGGACTAGCAGAAGAGCAGTTCTTC.